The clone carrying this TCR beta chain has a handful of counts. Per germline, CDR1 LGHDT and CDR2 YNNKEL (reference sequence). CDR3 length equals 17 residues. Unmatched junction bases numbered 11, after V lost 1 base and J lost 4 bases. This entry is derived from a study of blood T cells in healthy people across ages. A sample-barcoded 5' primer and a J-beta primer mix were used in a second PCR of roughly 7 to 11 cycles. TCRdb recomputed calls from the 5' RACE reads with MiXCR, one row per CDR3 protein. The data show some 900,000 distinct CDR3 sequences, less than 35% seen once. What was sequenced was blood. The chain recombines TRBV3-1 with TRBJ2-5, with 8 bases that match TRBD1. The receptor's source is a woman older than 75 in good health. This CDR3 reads CASSQVGPGGIRETQYF. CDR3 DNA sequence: TGTGCCAGCAGCCAAGTCGGGCCAGGGGGCATCAGAGAGACCCAGTACTTC.